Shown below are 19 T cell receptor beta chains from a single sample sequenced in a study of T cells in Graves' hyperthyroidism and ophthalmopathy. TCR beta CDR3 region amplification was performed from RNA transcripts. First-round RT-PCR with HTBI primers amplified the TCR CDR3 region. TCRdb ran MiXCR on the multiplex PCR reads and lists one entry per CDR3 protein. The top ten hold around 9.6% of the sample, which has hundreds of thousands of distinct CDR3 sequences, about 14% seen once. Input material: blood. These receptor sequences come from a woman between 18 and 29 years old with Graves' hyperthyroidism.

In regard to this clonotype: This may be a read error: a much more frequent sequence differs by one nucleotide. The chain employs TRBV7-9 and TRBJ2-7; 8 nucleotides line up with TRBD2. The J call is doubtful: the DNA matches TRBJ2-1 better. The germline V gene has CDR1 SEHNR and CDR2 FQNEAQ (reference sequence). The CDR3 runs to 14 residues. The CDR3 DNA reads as TGTGCCAGCAGCCGGAGGACTAGCAGCTACGAGCAGTTCTTC. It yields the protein CASSRRTSSYEQFF.

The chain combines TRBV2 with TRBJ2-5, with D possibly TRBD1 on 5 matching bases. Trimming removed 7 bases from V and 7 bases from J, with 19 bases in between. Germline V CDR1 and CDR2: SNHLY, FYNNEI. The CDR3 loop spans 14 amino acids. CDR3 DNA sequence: TGTGCCAGCACCGGCCGTACAGGAGTCGGGACCCAGTACTTC. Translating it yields CASTGRTGVGTQYF.

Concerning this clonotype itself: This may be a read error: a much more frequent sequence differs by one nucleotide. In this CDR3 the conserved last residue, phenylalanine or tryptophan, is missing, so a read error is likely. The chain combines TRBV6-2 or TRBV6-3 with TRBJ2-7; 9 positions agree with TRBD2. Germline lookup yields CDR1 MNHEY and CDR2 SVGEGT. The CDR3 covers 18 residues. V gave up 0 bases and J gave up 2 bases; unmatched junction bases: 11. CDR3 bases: TGTGCCAGCAGTTACTCGCCTAGCGGGAATAATCCTCCCTACGAGCAGTACCTC. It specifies CASSYSPSGNNPPYEQYL.

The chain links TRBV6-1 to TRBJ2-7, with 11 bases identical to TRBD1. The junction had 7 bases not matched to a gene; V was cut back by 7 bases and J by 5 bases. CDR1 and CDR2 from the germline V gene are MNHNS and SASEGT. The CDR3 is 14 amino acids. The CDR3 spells CASTLRDRGDEQYF. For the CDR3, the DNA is TGTGCCAGCACCCTCCGGGACAGGGGGGACGAGCAGTACTTC.

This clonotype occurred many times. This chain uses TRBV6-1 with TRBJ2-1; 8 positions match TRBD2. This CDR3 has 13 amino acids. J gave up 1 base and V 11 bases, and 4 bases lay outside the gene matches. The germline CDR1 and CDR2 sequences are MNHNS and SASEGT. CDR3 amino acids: CACQRGSYNEQFF. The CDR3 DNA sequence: TGTGCCTGCCAGCGGGGGTCCTACAATGAGCAGTTCTTC.

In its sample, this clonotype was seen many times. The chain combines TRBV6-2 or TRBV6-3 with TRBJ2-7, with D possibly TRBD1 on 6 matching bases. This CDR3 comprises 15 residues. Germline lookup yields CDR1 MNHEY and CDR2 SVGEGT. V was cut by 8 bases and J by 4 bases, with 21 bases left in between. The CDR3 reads CASRKPPQGRYEQYF. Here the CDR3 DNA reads TGTGCCAGCCGCAAGCCCCCACAGGGTCGTTACGAGCAGTACTTC.

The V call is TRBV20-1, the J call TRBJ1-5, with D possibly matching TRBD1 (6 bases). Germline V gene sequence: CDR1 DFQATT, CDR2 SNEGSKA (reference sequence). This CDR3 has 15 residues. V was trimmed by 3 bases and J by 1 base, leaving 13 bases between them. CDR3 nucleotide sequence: TGCAGTGCTAGGAGGGGGACGCAGAGCAATCAGCCCCAGCATTTT. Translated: CSARRGTQSNQPQHF.

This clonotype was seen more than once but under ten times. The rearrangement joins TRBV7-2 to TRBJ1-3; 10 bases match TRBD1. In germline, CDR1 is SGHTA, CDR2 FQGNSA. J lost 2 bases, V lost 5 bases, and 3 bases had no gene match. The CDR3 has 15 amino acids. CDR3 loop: CASSPGQGPGNTIYF. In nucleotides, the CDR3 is TGTGCCAGCAGCCCGGGACAGGGGCCTGGAAACACCATATATTTT.

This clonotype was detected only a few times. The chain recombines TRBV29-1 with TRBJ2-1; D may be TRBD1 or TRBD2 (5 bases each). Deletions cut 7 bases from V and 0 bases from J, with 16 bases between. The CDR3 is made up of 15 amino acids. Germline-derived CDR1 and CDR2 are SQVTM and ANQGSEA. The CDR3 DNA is TGCAGCGCCACCTCCGGGGCGAGCTCCTACAATGAGCAGTTCTTC. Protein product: CSATSGASSYNEQFF.

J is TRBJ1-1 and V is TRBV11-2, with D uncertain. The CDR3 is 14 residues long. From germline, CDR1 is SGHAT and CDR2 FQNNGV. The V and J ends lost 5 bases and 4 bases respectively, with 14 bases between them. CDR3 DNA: TGTGCCAGCAGCCCCCTAAGCCCCGCCACTGAAGCTTTCTTT. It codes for CASSPLSPATEAFF.

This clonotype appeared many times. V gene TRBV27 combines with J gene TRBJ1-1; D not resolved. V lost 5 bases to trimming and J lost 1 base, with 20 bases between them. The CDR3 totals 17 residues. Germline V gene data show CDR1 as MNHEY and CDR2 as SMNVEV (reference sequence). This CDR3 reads CASSTLGIGAANTEAFF. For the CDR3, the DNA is TGTGCCAGCAGTACGCTGGGTATCGGAGCAGCGAACACTGAAGCTTTCTTT.

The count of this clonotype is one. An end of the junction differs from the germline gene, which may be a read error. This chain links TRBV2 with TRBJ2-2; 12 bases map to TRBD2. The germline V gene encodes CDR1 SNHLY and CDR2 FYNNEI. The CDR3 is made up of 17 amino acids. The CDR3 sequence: CASSQFLTSGSLRGAVF. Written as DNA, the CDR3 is TGTGCCAGCAGTCAGTTTCTGACTAGCGGGAGTCTCAGGGGAGCTGTTTTT.

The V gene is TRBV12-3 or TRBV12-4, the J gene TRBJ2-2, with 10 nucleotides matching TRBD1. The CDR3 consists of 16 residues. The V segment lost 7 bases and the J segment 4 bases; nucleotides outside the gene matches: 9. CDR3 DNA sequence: TGTGCCAGCATCCCCAAGGGACAGGGGCCCACCGGGGAGCTGTTTTTT. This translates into CASIPKGQGPTGELFF.

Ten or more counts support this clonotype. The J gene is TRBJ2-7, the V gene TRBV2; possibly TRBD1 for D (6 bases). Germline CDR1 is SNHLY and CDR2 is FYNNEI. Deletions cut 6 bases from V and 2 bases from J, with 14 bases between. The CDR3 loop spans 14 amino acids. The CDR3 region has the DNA TGTGCCAGCAGGGATGGGGACACCGCCTACGAGCAGTACTTC. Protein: CASRDGDTAYEQYF. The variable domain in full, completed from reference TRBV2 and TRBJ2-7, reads EPEVTQTPSHQVTQMGQEVILRCVPISNHLYFYWYRQILGQKVEFLVSFYNNEISEKSEIFDDQFSVERPDGSNFTLKIRSTKLEDSAMYFCASRDGDTAYEQYFGPGTRLTVT.

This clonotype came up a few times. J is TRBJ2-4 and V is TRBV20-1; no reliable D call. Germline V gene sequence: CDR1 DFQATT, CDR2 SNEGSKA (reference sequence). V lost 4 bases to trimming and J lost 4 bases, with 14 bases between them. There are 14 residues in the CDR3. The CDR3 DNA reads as TGCAGTGCTACCCCGGTAAAACCTAAAAACATTCAGTACTTC. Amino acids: CSATPVKPKNIQYF.

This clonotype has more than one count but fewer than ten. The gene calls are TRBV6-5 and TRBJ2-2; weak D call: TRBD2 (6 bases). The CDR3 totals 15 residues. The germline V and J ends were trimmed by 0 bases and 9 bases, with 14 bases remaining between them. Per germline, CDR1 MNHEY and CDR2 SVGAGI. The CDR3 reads CASSYSLGGRWELFF. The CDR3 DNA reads TGTGCCAGCAGTTACTCCCTTGGAGGGAGATGGGAGCTGTTTTTT.

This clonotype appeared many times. Here the CDR3 reads CASSPKRLAGGTDTQYF. DNA of the CDR3: TGTGCCAGCAGCCCCAAAAGACTAGCGGGCGGCACAGATACGCAGTATTTT. The rearrangement uses TRBV7-9 and TRBJ2-3; 10 nucleotides agree with TRBD2. V trimming: 5 bases; J trimming: 1 base; junction bases outside the gene matches: 9. This CDR3 has 17 amino acids. CDR1 is SEHNR and CDR2 is FQNEAQ in the germline V gene (reference sequence).

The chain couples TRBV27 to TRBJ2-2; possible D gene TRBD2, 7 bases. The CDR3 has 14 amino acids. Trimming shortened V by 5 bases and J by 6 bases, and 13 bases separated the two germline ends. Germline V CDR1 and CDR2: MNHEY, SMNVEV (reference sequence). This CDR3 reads CASSRRGGSGELFF. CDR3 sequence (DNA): TGTGCCAGCAGTCGGAGGGGGGGTTCCGGGGAGCTGTTTTTT.

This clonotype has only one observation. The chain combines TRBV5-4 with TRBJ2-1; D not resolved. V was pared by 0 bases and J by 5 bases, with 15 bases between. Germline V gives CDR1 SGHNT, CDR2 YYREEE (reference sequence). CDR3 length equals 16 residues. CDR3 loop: CASSLASLARNNEQFF. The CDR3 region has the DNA TGTGCCAGCAGCTTGGCCAGCCTTGCGCGTAACAATGAGCAGTTCTTC.